One sample yielded the 5 T cell receptor beta chains listed below, sequenced in a study of post-analysis software for immune sequencing data. Study-wide results and caveats: Patients used about five TRBV segments, including TRBV5-6, TRBV5-1 and TRBV20-1, more often than controls.

Unique molecular identifiers were built into the TCR beta cDNA libraries. TCRdb independently ran MiXCR on the PCR reads; one entry per CDR3 protein. The data hold some 690,000 distinct CDR3 sequences, with 55% to 60% observed a single time. What these receptors recognize is not known. Sequencing was performed on blood. These receptors were collected from a girl aged 2-10 years with multiple sclerosis.

The chain recombines TRBV12-3 or TRBV12-4 with TRBJ2-5; 9 bases match TRBD2. The ends lost 5 bases at V and 3 bases at J; junction bases unmatched: 13. The CDR3 loop spans 17 amino acids. The CDR3 DNA reads as TGTGCCAGCAGTATTAAGGCGGCTAGCGGGGAAGAAGAGACCCAGTACTTC. This sequence encodes CASSIKAASGEEETQYF.

The chain joins TRBV3-1 to TRBJ2-3; D possibly corresponds to TRBD1 (5 bases). Germline V CDR1 and CDR2: LGHDT, YNNKEL (reference sequence). This CDR3 has 16 residues. Trimming cost V 1 base and J 2 bases, with 13 bases left between them. The CDR3: CASSQVTVTLTDTQYF. CDR3 in DNA: TGTGCCAGCAGCCAAGTGACAGTGACCCTCACAGATACGCAGTATTTT.

In this sample, this clonotype turned up once. This rearrangement joins TRBV20-1 to TRBJ2-5, with D tentatively TRBD2 (6 bases). The CDR3 sequence is 14 residues long. V shed 6 bases and J shed 4 bases, with 18 bases lying between them. Germline V CDR1 and CDR2: DFQATT, SNEGSKA (reference sequence). CDR3 bases: TGCAGTGCAGACGGGACTGGCTTTGGAGAGACCCAGTACTTC. Translating it yields CSADGTGFGETQYF.

The chain links TRBV5-1 to TRBJ2-3, with TRBD2 matching over 11 bases. V lost 4 bases and J lost 6; bases outside the gene matches: 10. CDR1 is SGHRS and CDR2 is YFSETQ in the germline V gene. The CDR3 length is 16 residues. The CDR3 DNA sequence: TGCGCCAGCAGCGAGGGACTAGCGGATCGCGGGGATACGCAGTATTTT. Translating gives CASSEGLADRGDTQYF.

This clonotype has just one count. V is TRBV14 and J is TRBJ2-7; 11 nucleotides match TRBD2. Trimming took 5 bases from V and 4 from J; bases not matched to a gene: 16. The CDR3 contains 18 residues. The germline V gene has CDR1 SGHDN and CDR2 FVKESK. The CDR3 reads CASSGGTSGLWEIYEQYF. The DNA of the CDR3 is TGTGCCAGCAGCGGCGGGACTAGCGGTCTCTGGGAGATTTACGAGCAGTACTTC.